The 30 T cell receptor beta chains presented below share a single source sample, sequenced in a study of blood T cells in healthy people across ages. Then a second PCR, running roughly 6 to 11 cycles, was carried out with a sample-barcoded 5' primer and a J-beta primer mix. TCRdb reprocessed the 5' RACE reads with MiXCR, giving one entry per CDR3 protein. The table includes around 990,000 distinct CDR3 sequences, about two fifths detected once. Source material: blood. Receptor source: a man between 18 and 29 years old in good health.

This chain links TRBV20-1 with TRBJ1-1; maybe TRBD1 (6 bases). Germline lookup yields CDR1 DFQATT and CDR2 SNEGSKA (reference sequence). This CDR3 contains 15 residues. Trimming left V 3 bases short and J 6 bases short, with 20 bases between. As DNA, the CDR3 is TGCAGTGCTAGTGGTCCGGGGGCGGTCGGTGCTGAAGCTTTCTTT. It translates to CSASGPGAVGAEAFF.

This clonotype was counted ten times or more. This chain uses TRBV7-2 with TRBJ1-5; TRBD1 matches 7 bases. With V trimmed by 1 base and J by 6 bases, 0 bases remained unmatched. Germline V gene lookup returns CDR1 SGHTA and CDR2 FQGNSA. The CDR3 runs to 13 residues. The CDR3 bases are TGTGCCAGCAGCTTAGGACAGGGTCAGCCCCAGCATTTT. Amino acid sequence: CASSLGQGQPQHF.

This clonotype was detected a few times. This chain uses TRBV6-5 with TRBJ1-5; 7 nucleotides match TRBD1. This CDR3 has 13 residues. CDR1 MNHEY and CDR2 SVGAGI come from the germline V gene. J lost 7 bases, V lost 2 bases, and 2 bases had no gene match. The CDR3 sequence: CASSYRGPQPQHF. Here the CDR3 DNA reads TGTGCCAGCAGTTACAGGGGGCCCCAGCCCCAGCATTTT.

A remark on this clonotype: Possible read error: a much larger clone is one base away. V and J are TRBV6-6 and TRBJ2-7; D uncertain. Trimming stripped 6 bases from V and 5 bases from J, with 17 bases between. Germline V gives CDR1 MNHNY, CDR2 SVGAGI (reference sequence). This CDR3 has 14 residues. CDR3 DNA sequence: TGTGCCAGCAGCCTAGAGCAGAGCCTAGACGAGCAGTACTTC. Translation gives CASSLEQSLDEQYF.

The CDR3 nucleotides read TGCGCCAGCAGCCAAGTCTCGGTGAACACTGAAGCTTTCTTT. Translating it yields CASSQVSVNTEAFF. V gene TRBV4-3 combines with J gene TRBJ1-1; no firm D call. The CDR3 is 14 residues long. Trimming pared 1 base from V and 0 bases from J, leaving 6 bases between. The germline V gene has CDR1 LGHNA and CDR2 YSLEER.

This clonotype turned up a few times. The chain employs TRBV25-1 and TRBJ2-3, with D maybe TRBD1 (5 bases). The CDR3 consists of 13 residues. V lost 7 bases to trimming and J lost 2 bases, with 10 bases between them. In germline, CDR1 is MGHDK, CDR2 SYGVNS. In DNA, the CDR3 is TGTGCCAGCACTGACAGAGACACAGATACGCAGTATTTT. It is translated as CASTDRDTDTQYF. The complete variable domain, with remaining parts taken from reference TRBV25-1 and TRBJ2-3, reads EADIYQTPRYLVIGTGKKITLECSQTMGHDKMYWYQQDPGMELHLIHYSYGVNSTEKGDLSSESTVSRIRTEHFPLTLESARPSHTSQYLCASTDRDTDTQYFGPGTRLTVL.

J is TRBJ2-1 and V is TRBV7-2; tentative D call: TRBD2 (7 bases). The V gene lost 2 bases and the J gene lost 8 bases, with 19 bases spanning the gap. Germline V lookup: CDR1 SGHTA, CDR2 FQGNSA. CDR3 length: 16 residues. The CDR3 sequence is CASSLWGGHQVDEQFF. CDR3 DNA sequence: TGTGCCAGCAGCTTATGGGGGGGGCACCAGGTTGATGAGCAGTTCTTC. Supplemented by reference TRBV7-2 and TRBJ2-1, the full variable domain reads GAGVSQSPSNKVTEKGKDVELRCDPISGHTALYWYRQSLGQGLEFLIYFQGNSAPDKSGLPSDRFSAERTGGSVSTLTIQRTQQEDSAVYLCASSLWGGHQVDEQFFGPGTRLTVL.

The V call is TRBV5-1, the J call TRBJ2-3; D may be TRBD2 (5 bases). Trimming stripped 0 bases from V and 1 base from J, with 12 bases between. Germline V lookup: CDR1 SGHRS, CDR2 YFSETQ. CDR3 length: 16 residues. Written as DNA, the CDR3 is TGCGCCAGCAGCTTGGAGGCACTGGAGGGCACAGATACGCAGTATTTT. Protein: CASSLEALEGTDTQYF. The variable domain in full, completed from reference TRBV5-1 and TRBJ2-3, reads KAGVTQTPRYLIKTRGQQVTLSCSPISGHRSVSWYQQTPGQGLQFLFEYFSETQRNKGNFPGRFSGRQFSNSRSEMNVSTLELGDSALYLCASSLEALEGTDTQYFGPGTRLTVL.

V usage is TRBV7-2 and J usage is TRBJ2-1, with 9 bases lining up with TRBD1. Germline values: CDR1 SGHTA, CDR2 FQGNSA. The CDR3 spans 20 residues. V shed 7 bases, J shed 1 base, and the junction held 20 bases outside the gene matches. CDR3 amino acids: CASTLASGQGHLLSYNEQFF. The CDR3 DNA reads TGTGCCAGCACCCTAGCGTCGGGACAGGGCCACCTACTTTCCTACAATGAGCAGTTCTTC.

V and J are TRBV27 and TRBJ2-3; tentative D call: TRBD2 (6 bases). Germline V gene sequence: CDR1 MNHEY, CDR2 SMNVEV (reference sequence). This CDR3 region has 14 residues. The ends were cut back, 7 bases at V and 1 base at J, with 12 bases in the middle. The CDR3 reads CASTPWGGTDTQYF. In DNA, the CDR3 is TGTGCCAGCACCCCATGGGGGGGCACAGATACGCAGTATTTT.

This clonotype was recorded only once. This chain's CDR3 is CASSQEEVTQYF. CDR3 nucleotide sequence: TGTGCCAGCAGCCAAGAGGAAGTAACGCAGTATTTT. The chain is built from TRBV3-1 and TRBJ2-3; D call uncertain. V was trimmed by 0 bases and J by 9 bases, leaving 7 bases between them. CDR3 length equals 12 residues. CDR1 and CDR2 from the germline V gene are LGHDT and YNNKEL (reference sequence).

The CDR3, as DNA: TGCAGTGCTAGCGCCAAGCCCAATGAGCAGTTCTTC. This codes for CSASAKPNEQFF. The V call is TRBV20-1, the J call TRBJ2-1; the D is unclear. Looked up from germline, CDR1 is DFQATT and CDR2 is SNEGSKA (reference sequence). The CDR3 sequence is 12 residues long. V lost 3 bases and J lost 6, with 9 bases in between.

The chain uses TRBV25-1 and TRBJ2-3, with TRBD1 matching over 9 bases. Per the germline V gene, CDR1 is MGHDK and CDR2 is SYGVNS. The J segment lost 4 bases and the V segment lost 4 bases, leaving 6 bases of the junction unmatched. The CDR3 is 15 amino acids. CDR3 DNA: TGTGCCAGCAGTGGTCTCCGGGACAGGGCAGATACGCAGTATTTT. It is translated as CASSGLRDRADTQYF.

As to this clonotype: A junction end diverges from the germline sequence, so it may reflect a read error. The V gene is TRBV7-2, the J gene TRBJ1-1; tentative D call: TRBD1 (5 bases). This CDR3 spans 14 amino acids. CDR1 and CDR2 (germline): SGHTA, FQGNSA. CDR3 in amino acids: CASSISREGTEPFF. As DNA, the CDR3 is TGTGCCAGCAGCATTTCCAGGGAAGGCACTGAACCTTTCTTT.

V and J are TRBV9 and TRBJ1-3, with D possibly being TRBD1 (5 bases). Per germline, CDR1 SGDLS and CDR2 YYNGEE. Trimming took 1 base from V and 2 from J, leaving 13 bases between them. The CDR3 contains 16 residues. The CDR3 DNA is TGTGCCAGCAGCGTATCGAGCCAGGGTGCTGGAAACACCATATATTTT. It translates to CASSVSSQGAGNTIYF.

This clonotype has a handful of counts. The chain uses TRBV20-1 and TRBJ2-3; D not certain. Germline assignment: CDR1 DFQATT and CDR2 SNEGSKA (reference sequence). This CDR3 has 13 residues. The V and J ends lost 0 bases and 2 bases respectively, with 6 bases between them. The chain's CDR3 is CSARDLVTDTQYF. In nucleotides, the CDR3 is TGCAGTGCTAGAGATCTCGTCACAGATACGCAGTATTTT.

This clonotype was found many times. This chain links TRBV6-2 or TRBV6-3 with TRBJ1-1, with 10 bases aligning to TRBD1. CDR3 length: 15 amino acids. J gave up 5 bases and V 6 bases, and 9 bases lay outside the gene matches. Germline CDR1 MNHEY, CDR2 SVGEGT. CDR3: CASSWGTGDYTEAFF. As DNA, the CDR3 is TGTGCCAGCAGCTGGGGGACAGGGGATTATACTGAAGCTTTCTTT.

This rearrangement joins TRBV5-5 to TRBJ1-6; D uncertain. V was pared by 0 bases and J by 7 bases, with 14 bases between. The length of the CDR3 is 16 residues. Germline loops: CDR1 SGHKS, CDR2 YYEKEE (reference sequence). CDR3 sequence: CASSLAHRTGNSPLHF. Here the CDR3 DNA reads TGTGCCAGCAGCTTGGCCCACCGAACTGGGAATTCACCCCTCCACTTT.

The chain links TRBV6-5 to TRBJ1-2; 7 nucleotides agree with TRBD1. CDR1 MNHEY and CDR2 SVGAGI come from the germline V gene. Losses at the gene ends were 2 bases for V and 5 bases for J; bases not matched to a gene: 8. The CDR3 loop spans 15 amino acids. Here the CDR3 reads CASSYTGQAGYGYTF. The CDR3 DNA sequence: TGTGCCAGCAGTTACACCGGACAGGCGGGATATGGCTACACCTTC.

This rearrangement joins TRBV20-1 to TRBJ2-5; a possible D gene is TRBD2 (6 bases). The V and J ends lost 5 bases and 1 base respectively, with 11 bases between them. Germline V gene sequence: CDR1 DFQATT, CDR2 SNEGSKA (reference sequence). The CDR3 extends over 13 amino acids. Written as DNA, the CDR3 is TGCAGTGCTCCCCGGGACTCCCAAGAGACCCAGTACTTC. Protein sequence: CSAPRDSQETQYF.

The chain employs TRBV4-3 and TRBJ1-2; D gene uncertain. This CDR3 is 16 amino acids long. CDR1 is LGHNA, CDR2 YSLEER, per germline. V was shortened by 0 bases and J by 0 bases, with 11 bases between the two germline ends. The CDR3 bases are TGCGCCAGCAGCCAAGATCTTTGGCCATCTAACTATGGCTACACCTTC. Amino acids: CASSQDLWPSNYGYTF.

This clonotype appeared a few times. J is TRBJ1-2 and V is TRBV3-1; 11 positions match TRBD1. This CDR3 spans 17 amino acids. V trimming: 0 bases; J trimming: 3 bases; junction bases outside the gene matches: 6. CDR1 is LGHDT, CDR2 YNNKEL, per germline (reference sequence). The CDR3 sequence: CASSQDLGTGGDYGYTF. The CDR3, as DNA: TGTGCCAGCAGCCAAGATCTAGGGACAGGGGGTGACTATGGCTACACCTTC.

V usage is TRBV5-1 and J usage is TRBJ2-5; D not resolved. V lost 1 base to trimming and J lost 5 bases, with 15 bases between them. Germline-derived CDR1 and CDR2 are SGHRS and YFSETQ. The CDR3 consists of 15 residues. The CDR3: CASSLTDREIETQYF. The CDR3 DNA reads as TGCGCCAGCAGCTTGACGGATCGAGAGATCGAGACCCAGTACTTC.

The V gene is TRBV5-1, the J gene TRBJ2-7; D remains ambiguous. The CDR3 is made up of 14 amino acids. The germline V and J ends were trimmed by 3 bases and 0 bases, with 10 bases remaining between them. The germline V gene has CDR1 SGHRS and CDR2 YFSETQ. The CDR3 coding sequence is TGCGCCAGCAGCTCGGCCGTCGGCTCCTACGAGCAGTACTTC. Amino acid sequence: CASSSAVGSYEQYF.

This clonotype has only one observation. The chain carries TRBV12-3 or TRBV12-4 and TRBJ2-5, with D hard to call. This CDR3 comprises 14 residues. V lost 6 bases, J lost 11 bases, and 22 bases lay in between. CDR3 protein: CASSRGRAEDEQYF. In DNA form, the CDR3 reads TGTGCCAGCAGCCGAGGACGGGCCGAGGATGAGCAGTACTTC.

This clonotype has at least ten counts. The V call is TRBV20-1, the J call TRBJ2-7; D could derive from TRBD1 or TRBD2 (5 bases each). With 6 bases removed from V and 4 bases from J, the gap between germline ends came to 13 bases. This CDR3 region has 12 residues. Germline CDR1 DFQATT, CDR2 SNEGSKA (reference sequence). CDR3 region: CSAVGRNYEQYF. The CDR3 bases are TGCAGTGCGGTGGGACGGAATTACGAGCAGTACTTC.

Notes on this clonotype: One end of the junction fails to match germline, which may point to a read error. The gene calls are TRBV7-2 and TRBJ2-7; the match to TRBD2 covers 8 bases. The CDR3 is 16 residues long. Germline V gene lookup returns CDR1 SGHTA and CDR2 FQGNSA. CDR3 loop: CAGRPREAGGYYEQYF. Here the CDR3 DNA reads TGTGCCGGCAGGCCCCGAGAGGCGGGGGGTTACTACGAGCAGTACTTC. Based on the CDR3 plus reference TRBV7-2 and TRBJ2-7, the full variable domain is GAGVSQSPSNKVTEKGKDVELRCDPISGHTALYWYRQSLGQGLEFLIYFQGNSAPDKSGLPSDRFSAERTGGSVSTLTIQRTQQEDSAVYLCAGRPREAGGYYEQYFGPGTRLTVT.

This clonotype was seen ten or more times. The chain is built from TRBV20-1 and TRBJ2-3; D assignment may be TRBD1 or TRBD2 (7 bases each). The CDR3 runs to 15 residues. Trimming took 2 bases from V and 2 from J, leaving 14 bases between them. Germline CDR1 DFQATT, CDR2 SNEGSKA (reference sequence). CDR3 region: CSARSGDRDTDTQYF. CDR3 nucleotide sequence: TGCAGTGCTAGAAGCGGGGACAGAGACACAGATACGCAGTATTTT.

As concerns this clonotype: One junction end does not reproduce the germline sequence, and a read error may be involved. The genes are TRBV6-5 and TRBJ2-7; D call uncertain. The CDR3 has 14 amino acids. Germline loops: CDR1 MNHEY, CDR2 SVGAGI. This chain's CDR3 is CASSLIHEAYERYF. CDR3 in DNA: TGTGCCAGCAGTTTGATTCACGAAGCCTACGAGCGGTACTTC.

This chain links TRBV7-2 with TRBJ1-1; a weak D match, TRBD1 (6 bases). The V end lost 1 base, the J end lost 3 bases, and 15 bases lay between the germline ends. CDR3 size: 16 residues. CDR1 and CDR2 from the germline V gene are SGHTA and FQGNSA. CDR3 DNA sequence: TGTGCCAGCAGCTTAGTTGGCCGGGGGGCTGACACTGAAGCTTTCTTT. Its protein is CASSLVGRGADTEAFF.